This is a list of T cell receptor beta chains from one sample in a study of tumor-infiltrating lymphocytes in primary liver carcinoma. TCRdb recomputed calls from the multiplex PCR reads with MiXCR, one row per CDR3 protein. This sample carries approximately 30,000 distinct CDR3 sequences, about three quarters of them seen once, and the ten largest clones take around 33%. Sequencing was performed on liver tumor tissue from sampling region 5. These TCRs come from a man in his forties with primary liver carcinoma and hepatitis B virus infection. Both conserved end residues are part of each CDR3. Each record gives: D gene, J gene, clone size, V gene, CDR3 DNA, CDR3 protein. D genes are given only for firm matches. Size tells how often a clone was seen (once, few, many) or the class of an expanded clone, and some rows leave it out.

NA,TRBJ2-5,NA,TRBV11-2,TGTGCCAGCAGCATAGCGAGGCTAGCCCTGGGAAAAAAAGAGATCCAGTACTTC,CASSIARLALGKKEIQYF
TRBD2,TRBJ2-5,many,TRBV10-2,TGCGCCAGCTCGGCGGGAGTAGAGACCCAGTACTTC,CASSAGVETQYF
NA,TRBJ1-1,NA,TRBV5-6,TGTACCAGCAGCTTGCAGGGATTGAACACTGAAGCTCTCTTT,CTSSLQGLNTEALF
NA,TRBJ2-3,NA,TRBV29-1,TGCAGCATTGAAAACACAGATACACAGTATTTT,CSIENTDTQYF
NA,TRBJ2-2,NA,TRBV11-2,TGTGCCAGCAGCTTAGTACAGACCGGGAAGCTGTTTTTT,CASSLVQTGKLFF
NA,TRBJ1-2,few,TRBV6-1,TGTGCCAGCAGTGAACGGTTCCTGGTCCTTAGATCTAACTATGGCTACACCTTC,CASSERFLVLRSNYGYTF
NA,TRBJ2-7,few,TRBV10-3,TGTGCCACCAGTGAAGTCGGACAAGAGCAGTACTTC,CATSEVGQEQYF
NA,TRBJ2-3,NA,TRBV6-2/TRBV6-3,TGTGCCAGCAAAAAAGCGAGAGAGTTAACGAGGACAGATACGCAGTATTTT,CASKKARELTRTDTQYF
TRBD2,TRBJ2-2,NA,TRBV6-6,TGTGCCTGCAGTTACTCGATTTCTGGACTAGCGAACAGCGGGGAGCTGTTTTTT,CACSYSISGLANSGELFF
NA,TRBJ2-5,NA,TRBV11-2,TGTGCCAGTAGCTTAAGGAGCGGACGAGAGACCCAGTACTTC,CASSLRSGRETQYF
TRBD2,TRBJ2-2,NA,TRBV4-2,TGTGCCAGCAGCCAAGCGCTAGTGGGAGGGTTAGCGAACAACAGGGAGCTGTTTTTT,CASSQALVGGLANNRELFF
NA,TRBJ2-2,many,TRBV5-1,TGCGCCAGCAGCTTGGTACAGGGTTACACCGGGGAGCTGTTTTTT,CASSLVQGYTGELFF
TRBD2,TRBJ2-1,NA,TRBV6-2/TRBV6-3,TGTGTCAGCAGCCCCGAACTAGCGGACGTCTACAATGAGCAGTTCTTC,CVSSPELADVYNEQFF
TRBD1,TRBJ2-7,NA,TRBV4-2,TGTGCCAGCAGCCAAGATCGAGGGGGCCACGAGCAGTACTTC,CASSQDRGGHEQYF
NA,TRBJ2-1,once,TRBV6-6,TGTGCCTGTAGTCATGTGACCTATACCTTAGATGAGCAGTTCTTC,CACSHVTYTLDEQFF
NA,TRBJ2-7,medium-sized,TRBV29-1,TGCAGCGTACGGGACGACACGATGGAGCAGTACTTC,CSVRDDTMEQYF
NA,TRBJ1-2,few,TRBV6-5,TGTGCCAGCAGACTAGCGGCTAACTATGGCTACACCTTC,CASRLAANYGYTF
NA,TRBJ1-2,NA,TRBV11-2,TGCACGAGCAGCTTAGAGGGGAACTATGGCTACACCTTC,CTSSLEGNYGYTF
TRBD2,TRBJ2-3,NA,TRBV4-1,TGCACCAGCAGCCAACTGGGACTAGCGGGAGGGCCGCAGGGCACAGATACGCAGTATTTT,CTSSQLGLAGGPQGTDTQYF
NA,TRBJ1-2,NA,TRBV11-2,TGTATCAGCAGCTTGGCTCCAGGGTGGTTGGCTGGCTACACCTTC,CISSLAPGWLAGYTF